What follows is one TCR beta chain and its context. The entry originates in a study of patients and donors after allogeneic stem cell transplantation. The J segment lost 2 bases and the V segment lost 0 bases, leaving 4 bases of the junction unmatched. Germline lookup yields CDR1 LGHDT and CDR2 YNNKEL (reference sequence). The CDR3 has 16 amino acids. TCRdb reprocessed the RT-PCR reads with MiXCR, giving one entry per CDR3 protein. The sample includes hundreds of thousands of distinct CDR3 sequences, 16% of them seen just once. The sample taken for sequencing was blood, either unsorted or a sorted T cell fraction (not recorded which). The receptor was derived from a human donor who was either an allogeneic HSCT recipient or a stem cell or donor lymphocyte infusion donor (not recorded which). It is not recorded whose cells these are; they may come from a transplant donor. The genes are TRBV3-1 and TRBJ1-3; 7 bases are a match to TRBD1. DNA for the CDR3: TGTGCCAGCAGCCAAGAAACAGGGGCCCCTGGAAACACCATATATTTT. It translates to CASSQETGAPGNTIYF.